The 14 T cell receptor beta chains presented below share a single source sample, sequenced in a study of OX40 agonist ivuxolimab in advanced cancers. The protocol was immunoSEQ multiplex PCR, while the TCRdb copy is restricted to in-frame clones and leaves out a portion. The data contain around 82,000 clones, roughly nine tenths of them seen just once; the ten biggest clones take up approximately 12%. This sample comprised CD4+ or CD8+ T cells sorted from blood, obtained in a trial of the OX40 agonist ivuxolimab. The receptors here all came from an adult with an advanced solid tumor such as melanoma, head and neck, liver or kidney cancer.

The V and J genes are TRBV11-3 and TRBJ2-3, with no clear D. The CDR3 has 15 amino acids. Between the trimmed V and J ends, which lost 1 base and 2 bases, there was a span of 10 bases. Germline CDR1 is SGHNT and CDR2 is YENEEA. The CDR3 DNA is TGTGCCAGCAGCTTAGTTCACTCCTTCACAGATACGCAGTATTTT. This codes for CASSLVHSFTDTQYF.

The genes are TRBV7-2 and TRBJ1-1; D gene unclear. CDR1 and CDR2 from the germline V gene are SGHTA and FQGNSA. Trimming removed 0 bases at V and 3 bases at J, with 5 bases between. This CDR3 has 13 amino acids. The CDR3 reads CASSLAPYTEAFF. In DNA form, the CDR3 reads TGTGCCAGCAGCTTAGCCCCATACACTGAAGCTTTCTTT.

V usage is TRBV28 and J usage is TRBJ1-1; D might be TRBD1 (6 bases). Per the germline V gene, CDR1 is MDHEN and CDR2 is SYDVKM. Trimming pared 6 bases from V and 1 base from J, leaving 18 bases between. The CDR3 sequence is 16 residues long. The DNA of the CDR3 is TGTGCCAGCAGCACAACACGGACAGCCTGGAACACTGAAGCTTTCTTT. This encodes CASSTTRTAWNTEAFF.

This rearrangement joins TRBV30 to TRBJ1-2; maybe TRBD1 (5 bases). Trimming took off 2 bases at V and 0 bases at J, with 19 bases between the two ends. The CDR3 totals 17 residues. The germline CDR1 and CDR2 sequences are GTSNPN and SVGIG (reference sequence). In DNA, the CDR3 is TGTGCCTGGAGTCCAAGGGCAGGGCGGAAGACTAACTATGGCTACACCTTC. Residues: CAWSPRAGRKTNYGYTF.

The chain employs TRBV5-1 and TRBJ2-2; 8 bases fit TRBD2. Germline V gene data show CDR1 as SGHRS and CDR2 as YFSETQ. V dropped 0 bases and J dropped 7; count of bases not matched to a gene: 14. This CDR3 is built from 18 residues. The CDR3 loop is CASSLDLAVAGSNGELFF. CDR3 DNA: TGCGCCAGCAGCTTGGACCTGGCGGTAGCGGGATCAAACGGGGAGCTGTTTTTT.

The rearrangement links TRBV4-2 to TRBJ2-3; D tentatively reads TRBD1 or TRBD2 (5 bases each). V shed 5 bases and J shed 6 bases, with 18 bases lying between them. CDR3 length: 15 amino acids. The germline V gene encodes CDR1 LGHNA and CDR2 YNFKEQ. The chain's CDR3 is CASSLVSGWGDTQYF. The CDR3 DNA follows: TGTGCCAGCAGCTTGGTATCCGGGTGGGGGGATACGCAGTATTTT.

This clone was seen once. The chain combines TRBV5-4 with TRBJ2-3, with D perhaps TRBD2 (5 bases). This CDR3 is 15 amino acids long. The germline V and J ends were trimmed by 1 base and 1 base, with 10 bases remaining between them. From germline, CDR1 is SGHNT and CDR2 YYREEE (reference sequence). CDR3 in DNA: TGTGCCAGCAGCTTGTACCTAGCTGGCACAGATACGCAGTATTTT. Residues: CASSLYLAGTDTQYF.

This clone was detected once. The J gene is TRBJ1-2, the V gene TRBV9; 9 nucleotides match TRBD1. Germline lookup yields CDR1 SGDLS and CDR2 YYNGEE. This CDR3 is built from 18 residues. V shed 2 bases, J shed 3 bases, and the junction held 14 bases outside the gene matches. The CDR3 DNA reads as TGTGCCAGCAGCGTTGCCCCGGGAGGACAGGGGTTCGACTATGGCTACACCTTC. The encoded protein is CASSVAPGGQGFDYGYTF.

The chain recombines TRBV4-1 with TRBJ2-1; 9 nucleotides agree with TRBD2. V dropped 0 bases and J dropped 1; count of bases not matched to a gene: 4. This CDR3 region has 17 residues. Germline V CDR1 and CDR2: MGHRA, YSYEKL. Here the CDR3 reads CASSQDWLAGSYNEQFF. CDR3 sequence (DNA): TGCGCCAGCAGCCAAGATTGGCTAGCGGGGTCCTACAATGAGCAGTTCTTC.

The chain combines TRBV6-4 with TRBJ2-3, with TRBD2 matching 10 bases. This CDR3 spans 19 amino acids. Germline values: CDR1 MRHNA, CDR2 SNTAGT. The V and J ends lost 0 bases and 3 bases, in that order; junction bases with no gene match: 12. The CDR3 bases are TGTGCCAGCAGTGACTCCAGCGGGAGGGCCTCTTTTCTGACAGATACGCAGTATTTT. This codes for CASSDSSGRASFLTDTQYF.

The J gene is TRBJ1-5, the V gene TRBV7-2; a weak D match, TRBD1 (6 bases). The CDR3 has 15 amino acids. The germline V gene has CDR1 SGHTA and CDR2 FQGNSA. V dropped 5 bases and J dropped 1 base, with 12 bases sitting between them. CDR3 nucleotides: TGTGCCAGCAGCGCCGTGGGGGGCAGCAATCAGCCCCAGCATTTT. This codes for CASSAVGGSNQPQHF.

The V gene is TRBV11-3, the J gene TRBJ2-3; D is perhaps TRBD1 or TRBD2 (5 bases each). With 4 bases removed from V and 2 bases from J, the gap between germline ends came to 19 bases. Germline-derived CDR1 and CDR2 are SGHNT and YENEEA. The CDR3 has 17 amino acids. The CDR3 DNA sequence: TGTGCCAGCAGCTCGTACTCCGGGGCCGAGTCCACAGATACGCAGTATTTT. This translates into CASSSYSGAESTDTQYF.

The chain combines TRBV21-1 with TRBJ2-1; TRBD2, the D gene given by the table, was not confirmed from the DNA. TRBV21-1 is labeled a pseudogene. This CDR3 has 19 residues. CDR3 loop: CASSKIRVRVAVSYNEQFF. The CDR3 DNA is TGTGCCAGCAGCAAAATTAGGGTCCGGGTAGCGGTCTCCTACAATGAGCAGTTCTTC.

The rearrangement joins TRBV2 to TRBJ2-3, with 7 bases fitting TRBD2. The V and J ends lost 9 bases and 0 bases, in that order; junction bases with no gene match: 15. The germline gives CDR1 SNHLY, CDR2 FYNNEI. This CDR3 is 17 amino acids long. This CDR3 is CARAGLAGATSTDTQYF. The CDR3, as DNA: TGTGCCAGGGCGGGGTTAGCGGGCGCTACTAGCACAGATACGCAGTATTTT.